The 18 T cell receptor beta chains below all came from one sample that was sequenced in a study of cytomegalovirus exposure and HLA in healthy donors. PCR employed 60 Vbeta and 13 Jbeta primers. The assay was immunoSEQ multiplex PCR, and TCRdb's table has in-frame clones only and misses some. Among about 98,000 clones, around 75% were seen once, and the ten largest hold approximately 11%. The sample was PBMCs. These receptors all come from a man aged 18 to 30 in good health and CMV-seropositive.

This clone was found a few times. The rearrangement joins TRBV7-9 to TRBJ1-5; 8 bases agree with TRBD1. There are 14 residues in the CDR3. Germline V gene lookup returns CDR1 SEHNR and CDR2 FQNEAQ (reference sequence). The J segment lost 5 bases and the V segment lost 2 bases, leaving 2 bases of the junction unmatched. In DNA form, the CDR3 reads TGTGCCAGCAGCTTAACAGGGGGGGATCAGCCCCAGCATTTT. Translation: CASSLTGGDQPQHF. The full variable domain, rest sourced from reference TRBV7-9 and TRBJ1-5, is DTGVSQNPRHKITKRGQNVTFRCDPISEHNRLYWYRQTLGQGPEFLTYFQNEAQLEKSRLLSDRFSAERPKGSFSTLEIQRTEQGDSAMYLCASSLTGGDQPQHFGDGTRLSIL.

The gene calls are TRBV6-1 and TRBJ1-6, with TRBD1 identical over 8 bases. The CDR3 has 14 residues. The germline CDR1 and CDR2 sequences are MNHNS and SASEGT. V was pared by 4 bases and J by 5 bases, with 1 base of the junction left unmatched. The CDR3 DNA reads as TGTGCCAGCAGTGGGGGACAGGATAATTCACCCCTCCACTTT. Amino acids: CASSGGQDNSPLHF.

This clone was detected only a few times. The chain uses TRBV18 and TRBJ2-7, with D uncertain. CDR1 and CDR2 from the germline V gene are KGHSH and LQKENI. V shed 3 bases and J shed 0 bases, with 6 bases lying between them. The CDR3 consists of 13 residues. In DNA, the CDR3 is TGTGCCAGCTCACCTCCGGGCTCCTACGAGCAGTACTTC. Translating gives CASSPPGSYEQYF.

The gene calls are TRBV11-2 and TRBJ2-7; 9 bases are a match to TRBD2. Germline V gives CDR1 SGHAT, CDR2 FQNNGV. The CDR3 loop spans 16 amino acids. V dropped 5 bases and J dropped 7; count of bases not matched to a gene: 15. CDR3: CASSPPSGVASREQYF. CDR3 sequence (DNA): TGTGCCAGCAGCCCGCCTAGCGGGGTTGCCTCCAGGGAGCAGTACTTC.

This clone was recorded once. The V and J genes are TRBV28 and TRBJ2-7; D may be TRBD1 (5 bases). Germline CDR1 is MDHEN and CDR2 is SYDVKM. The CDR3 has 13 residues. Between the trimmed V and J ends, which lost 2 bases and 5 bases, there was a span of 10 bases. This CDR3 reads CASSLVGVHEQYF. CDR3 sequence (DNA): TGTGCCAGCAGTTTAGTAGGGGTGCACGAGCAGTACTTC.

The chain is built from TRBV6-1 and TRBJ1-6; 8 bases map to TRBD1. The CDR3 has 14 amino acids. CDR1 is MNHNS, CDR2 SASEGT, per germline. V gave up 1 base and J gave up 10 bases; unmatched junction bases: 3. As DNA, the CDR3 is TGTGCCAGCAGTGAAGGGGACAGGCCCTCACCCCTCCACTTT. Its translation: CASSEGDRPSPLHF.

V usage is TRBV6-5 and J usage is TRBJ2-5; maybe TRBD1 (7 bases). The CDR3 runs to 16 residues. Germline assignment: CDR1 MNHEY and CDR2 SVGAGI. Trimming took off 0 bases at V and 3 bases at J, with 14 bases between the two ends. The CDR3 nucleotides read TGTGCCAGCAGTTACTCGGGACTCAGGGGGGAAGAGACCCAGTACTTC. As protein: CASSYSGLRGEETQYF.

The J gene is TRBJ2-3, the V gene TRBV14; 10 bases are shared with TRBD2. CDR3 size: 17 residues. Germline-derived CDR1 and CDR2 are SGHDN and FVKESK. V shed 2 bases, J shed 1 base, and the junction held 6 bases outside the gene matches. The CDR3 DNA is TGTGCCAGCAGCCAACTAGCGGGGGAATACGGCACAGATACGCAGTATTTT. It encodes CASSQLAGEYGTDTQYF.

The chain carries TRBV30 and TRBJ2-3, with a possible D match to TRBD1 (5 bases). Trimming pared 0 bases from V and 5 bases from J, leaving 6 bases between. Germline V gives CDR1 GTSNPN, CDR2 SVGIG (reference sequence). CDR3 length: 12 residues. In DNA, the CDR3 is TGTGCCTGGAGTGTAGGGGTAGATACGCAGTATTTT. Translating it yields CAWSVGVDTQYF. The whole variable domain, remainder taken from reference TRBV30 and TRBJ2-3, is SQTIHQWPATLVQPVGSPLSLECTVEGTSNPNLYWYRQAAGRGLQLLFYSVGIGQISSEVPQNLSASRPQDRQFILSSKKLLLSDSGFYLCAWSVGVDTQYFGPGTRLTVL.

The chain joins TRBV7-9 to TRBJ1-2; TRBD1 aligns across 9 bases. Losses at the gene ends were 4 bases for V and 7 bases for J; bases not matched to a gene: 10. Looked up from germline, CDR1 is SEHNR and CDR2 is FQNEAQ (reference sequence). There are 15 residues in the CDR3. CDR3 nucleotide sequence: TGTGCCAGCAGCTCCGGGACAGGGTGGGAAGGTGGCTACACCTTC. This codes for CASSSGTGWEGGYTF. Based on the CDR3 plus reference TRBV7-9 and TRBJ1-2, the full variable domain is DTGVSQNPRHKITKRGQNVTFRCDPISEHNRLYWYRQTLGQGPEFLTYFQNEAQLEKSRLLSDRFSAERPKGSFSTLEIQRTEQGDSAMYLCASSSGTGWEGGYTFGSGTRLTVV.

This clone is a singleton in its sample. V is TRBV4-1 and J is TRBJ1-5; D possibly corresponds to TRBD1 (6 bases). There are 16 residues in the CDR3. Trimming shortened V by 1 base and J by 0 bases, and 10 bases separated the two germline ends. From germline, CDR1 is MGHRA and CDR2 YSYEKL. CDR3 nucleotide sequence: TGCGCCAGCAGCCAAGTTCCAGGGGATAGCAATCAGCCCCAGCATTTT. It yields the protein CASSQVPGDSNQPQHF.

This chain joins TRBV4-2 and TRBJ2-7, with 8 bases that match TRBD1. From germline, CDR1 is LGHNA and CDR2 YNFKEQ. The ends lost 4 bases at V and 5 bases at J; junction bases unmatched: 7. The CDR3 covers 14 residues. CDR3 nucleotide sequence: TGTGCCAGCAGCCTCCGGACAGGGATAGACGAGCAGTACTTC. Residues: CASSLRTGIDEQYF.

This clone was picked up a small number of times. The J gene is TRBJ1-2, the V gene TRBV10-3, with D uncertain. The CDR3 consists of 12 residues. Germline V gene sequence: CDR1 ENHRY, CDR2 SYGVKD. Trimming pared 5 bases from V and 4 bases from J, leaving 8 bases between. CDR3 protein: CAISPDGYGYTF. CDR3 bases: TGTGCCATCAGTCCAGATGGCTATGGCTACACCTTC.

In its sample, this clone was seen once. The V and J genes are TRBV2 and TRBJ2-1; D is perhaps TRBD2 (6 bases). V lost 2 bases to trimming and J lost 5 bases, with 10 bases between them. Germline lookup yields CDR1 SNHLY and CDR2 FYNNEI. There are 14 residues in the CDR3. CDR3 amino acids: CASSELASHNEQFF. Here the CDR3 DNA reads TGTGCCAGCAGTGAACTAGCGAGTCACAATGAGCAGTTCTTC.

A few counts support this clone. Additional DNA sequences in this sample encode the identical CDR3. The J gene is TRBJ1-1, the V gene TRBV5-1, with 8 bases fitting TRBD1. CDR3 length: 14 residues. Trimming removed 4 bases from V and 1 base from J; junction bases left unmatched: 3. Germline loops: CDR1 SGHRS, CDR2 YFSETQ. The CDR3 nucleotides are TGCGCCAGCAGCCCAGGACAGGGGAACACTGAAGCTTTCTTT. This codes for CASSPGQGNTEAFF.

This clone was detected once. V gene TRBV28 combines with J gene TRBJ2-4, with D possibly TRBD1 on 7 matching bases. Trimming took 5 bases from V and 4 from J, leaving 15 bases between them. This CDR3 has 15 amino acids. Germline V gives CDR1 MDHEN, CDR2 SYDVKM. CDR3 amino acids: CASSARGAAKNIQYF. For the CDR3, the DNA is TGTGCCAGCAGTGCCAGGGGGGCTGCTAAAAACATTCAGTACTTC.

This chain links TRBV7-8 with TRBJ1-1, with 7 bases identical to TRBD1. Trimming cost V 5 bases and J 2 bases; bases outside gene matches: 11. CDR3 size: 16 residues. CDR1 is SGHVS, CDR2 FQNEAQ, per germline. CDR3 protein: CASSVQTGFGNTEAFF. DNA of the CDR3: TGTGCCAGCAGCGTACAGACAGGGTTTGGAAACACTGAAGCTTTCTTT.

The rearrangement joins TRBV4-1 to TRBJ1-2; 7 nucleotides match TRBD1. The junction had 13 bases not matched to a gene; V was cut back by 5 bases and J by 4 bases. The CDR3 has 16 residues. Germline CDR1 and CDR2: MGHRA and YSYEKL. CDR3 residues: CASSDRQGSPSYGYTF. The CDR3 DNA reads TGCGCCAGCAGCGACAGACAGGGTTCACCTTCCTATGGCTACACCTTC.